These 29 T cell receptor beta chains were sequenced from one sample in a study of cytomegalovirus exposure and HLA in healthy donors. The data were produced by immunoSEQ multiplex PCR, yet TCRdb's version contains in-frame clones alone and is incomplete. The sample has 300,000 to 450,000 clones, just over 85% seen once; the top ten hold over 0.75%. Sequencing input: PBMCs. The receptors were sampled from a woman aged 18 to 35 in good health and CMV-seronegative.

The chain recombines TRBV6-1 with TRBJ1-2; D might be TRBD1 (6 bases). There are 15 residues in the CDR3. CDR1 is MNHNS and CDR2 is SASEGT in the germline V gene. The V and J ends lost 4 bases and 0 bases respectively, with 12 bases between them. CDR3 sequence reads: CASSAKQGPNYGYTF. CDR3 coding DNA: TGTGCCAGCAGTGCCAAACAGGGACCTAACTATGGCTACACCTTC.

This chain connects TRBV2 to TRBJ2-5; 10 nucleotides agree with TRBD2. Germline CDR1 SNHLY, CDR2 FYNNEI. The junction had 8 bases not matched to a gene; V was cut back by 6 bases and J by 7 bases. CDR3 length: 14 amino acids. The CDR3 reads CASRESGGDGTQYF. The CDR3 DNA reads as TGTGCCAGCAGGGAGAGCGGGGGGGATGGGACCCAGTACTTC. Filled out from reference TRBV2 and TRBJ2-5, the complete variable domain reads EPEVTQTPSHQVTQMGQEVILRCVPISNHLYFYWYRQILGQKVEFLVSFYNNEISEKSEIFDDQFSVERPDGSNFTLKIRSTKLEDSAMYFCASRESGGDGTQYFGPGTRLLVL.

The chain is built from TRBV2 and TRBJ1-1; possible D gene TRBD1, 5 bases. The germline V gene has CDR1 SNHLY and CDR2 FYNNEI. V dropped 2 bases and J dropped 3 bases, with 10 bases sitting between them. The CDR3 extends over 14 amino acids. The CDR3: CASSETDSHTEAFF. In DNA, the CDR3 is TGTGCCAGCAGTGAAACTGACAGCCACACTGAAGCTTTCTTT. Using reference TRBV2 and TRBJ1-1 for the parts outside the CDR3, the full variable domain is EPEVTQTPSHQVTQMGQEVILRCVPISNHLYFYWYRQILGQKVEFLVSFYNNEISEKSEIFDDQFSVERPDGSNFTLKIRSTKLEDSAMYFCASSETDSHTEAFFGQGTRLTVV.

The chain couples TRBV6-5 to TRBJ2-7, with 7 positions matching TRBD1. The CDR3 runs to 15 residues. Germline CDR1 and CDR2: MNHEY and SVGAGI. Losses at the gene ends were 0 bases for V and 3 bases for J; bases not matched to a gene: 5. CDR3 in DNA: TGTGCCAGCAGTTACTCGACAGGGATGAACTACGAGCAGTACTTC. Amino acid sequence: CASSYSTGMNYEQYF.

The chain joins TRBV5-1 to TRBJ1-4; no definite D call. The V end was cut by 4 bases, the J end by 7 bases, with 14 bases between. Germline CDR1 is SGHRS and CDR2 is YFSETQ. The CDR3 consists of 14 residues. For the CDR3, the DNA is TGCGCCAGCAGCCGAGCTGGACTGGGTGAAAAACTGTTTTTT. Its translation: CASSRAGLGEKLFF.

The J gene is TRBJ2-5, the V gene TRBV7-9, with 9 bases that match TRBD1. This CDR3 spans 16 amino acids. The junction had 10 bases not matched to a gene; V was cut back by 6 bases and J by 2 bases. Germline CDR1 reads SEHNR; CDR2 reads FQNEAQ (reference sequence). This CDR3 reads CASSLPPGTGQETQYF. CDR3 DNA sequence: TGTGCCAGCAGTCTACCCCCCGGGACAGGGCAAGAGACCCAGTACTTC.

J is TRBJ2-7 and V is TRBV4-2, with TRBD2 matching 9 bases. The V gene end was trimmed by 0 bases and the J gene end by 1 base; junction bases not matched to a gene: 10. This CDR3 has 18 amino acids. From germline, CDR1 is LGHNA and CDR2 YNFKEQ. CDR3 in amino acids: CASSQEDLLTSGSYEQYF. For the CDR3, the DNA is TGTGCCAGCAGCCAAGAGGACTTGTTGACTAGCGGTTCCTACGAGCAGTACTTC.

This chain links TRBV5-4 with TRBJ2-5, with unresolved D. V lost 2 bases, J lost 1 base, and 9 bases lay in between. Germline lookup yields CDR1 SGHNT and CDR2 YYREEE (reference sequence). This CDR3 is built from 14 residues. The CDR3 DNA reads TGTGCCAGCAGCTTTGGTGACACCCAAGAGACCCAGTACTTC. It yields the protein CASSFGDTQETQYF. Full variable domain (outside the CDR3, taken from reference TRBV5-4 and TRBJ2-5): ETGVTQSPTHLIKTRGQQVTLRCSSQSGHNTVSWYQQALGQGPQFIFQYYREEENGRGNFPPRFSGLQFPNYSSELNVNALELDDSALYLCASSFGDTQETQYFGPGTRLLVL.

This clone has more than one count but fewer than ten. The chain couples TRBV6-1 to TRBJ1-1, with D possibly TRBD1 on 6 matching bases. With 2 bases removed from V and 4 bases from J, the gap between germline ends came to 14 bases. CDR3 length: 15 residues. Germline loops: CDR1 MNHNS, CDR2 SASEGT. CDR3 loop: CASSETTDSGTEAFF. CDR3 DNA sequence: TGTGCCAGCAGTGAAACCACGGACAGCGGCACTGAAGCTTTCTTT.

This chain connects TRBV27 to TRBJ2-3, with TRBD1 matching 9 bases. The CDR3 totals 17 residues. Germline CDR1 reads MNHEY; CDR2 reads SMNVEV (reference sequence). V dropped 5 bases and J dropped 5; count of bases not matched to a gene: 14. The chain's CDR3 is CASSTTGGAGEEDTQYF. The CDR3 coding sequence is TGTGCCAGCAGTACCACAGGGGGCGCGGGAGAGGAAGATACGCAGTATTTT.

The sample holds one count of this clone. The chain uses TRBV5-1 and TRBJ1-2; D gene uncertain. Trimming stripped 1 base from V and 0 bases from J, with 4 bases between. CDR1 and CDR2 (germline): SGHRS, YFSETQ. This CDR3 region has 13 residues. The DNA of the CDR3 is TGCGCCAGCAGCTTGACAACTAACTATGGCTACACCTTC. Residues: CASSLTTNYGYTF.

The chain links TRBV5-6 to TRBJ1-2; 7 positions match TRBD1. The CDR3 consists of 14 residues. Germline V gene lookup returns CDR1 SGHDT and CDR2 YYEEEE. V was pared by 0 bases and J by 5 bases, with 4 bases of the junction left unmatched. The CDR3: CASSLEGGWYGYTF. DNA for the CDR3: TGTGCCAGCAGCTTGGAAGGGGGCTGGTATGGCTACACCTTC.

As regards this clone: Within the sample, other DNA sequences also encode this same CDR3. This rearrangement joins TRBV30 to TRBJ2-5, with D hard to call. CDR1 GTSNPN and CDR2 SVGIG come from the germline V gene (reference sequence). V was trimmed by 0 bases and J by 5 bases, leaving 10 bases between them. This CDR3 region has 13 residues. CDR3 in amino acids: CAWSVRLRETQYF. In nucleotides, the CDR3 is TGTGCCTGGAGTGTAAGACTGAGGGAGACCCAGTACTTC.

This clone appeared a few times. The rearrangement uses TRBV6-6 and TRBJ2-7; possibly TRBD2 for D (6 bases). V lost 6 bases, J lost 3 bases, and 12 bases lay in between. The germline CDR1 and CDR2 sequences are MNHNY and SVGAGI (reference sequence). This CDR3 is 13 amino acids long. The CDR3 region is CASSPGLNYEQYF. The CDR3, as DNA: TGTGCCAGCAGCCCGGGACTCAACTACGAGCAGTACTTC.

The chain couples TRBV9 to TRBJ2-7; 14 nucleotides line up with TRBD2. The CDR3 covers 15 residues. Germline CDR1 is SGDLS and CDR2 is YYNGEE. V lost 2 bases to trimming and J lost 7 bases; unmatched junction nucleotides: 5. In nucleotides, the CDR3 is TGTGCCAGCAGCGTGACTAGCGGGGGGGGCGGAGAGCAGTACTTC. Residues: CASSVTSGGGGEQYF.

This sequence joins TRBV19 and TRBJ2-5; 14 positions agree with TRBD2. Germline assignment: CDR1 LNHDA and CDR2 SQIVND (reference sequence). V lost 10 bases and J lost 2; bases outside the gene matches: 12. The CDR3 totals 17 residues. The CDR3 protein is CATNRGLAGGEQETQYF. CDR3 coding DNA: TGTGCCACGAACCGAGGACTAGCGGGAGGCGAACAAGAGACCCAGTACTTC.

This chain uses TRBV6-5 with TRBJ2-1; the match to TRBD2 covers 9 bases. With V trimmed by 4 bases and J by 10 bases, 11 bases remained unmatched. The V gene's germline CDR1 is MNHEY and CDR2 SVGAGI. This CDR3 has 15 residues. In DNA, the CDR3 is TGTGCCAGCAGTTCTCAGGCTAGCGGGACGGGGGAGCAGTTCTTC. Translated, it gives CASSSQASGTGEQFF.

The gene calls are TRBV2 and TRBJ2-5, with D possibly being TRBD2 (6 bases). Germline V gene data show CDR1 as SNHLY and CDR2 as FYNNEI. The CDR3 runs 13 residues. V lost 5 bases and J lost 7, with 14 bases in between. In DNA, the CDR3 is TGTGCCAGCAGTCGGGACTCCGACGGGACCCAGTACTTC. As protein: CASSRDSDGTQYF. The whole variable domain, remainder taken from reference TRBV2 and TRBJ2-5, is EPEVTQTPSHQVTQMGQEVILRCVPISNHLYFYWYRQILGQKVEFLVSFYNNEISEKSEIFDDQFSVERPDGSNFTLKIRSTKLEDSAMYFCASSRDSDGTQYFGPGTRLLVL.

V usage is TRBV28 and J usage is TRBJ1-2; 8 bases are shared with TRBD1. This CDR3 contains 14 residues. V gave up 5 bases and J gave up 5 bases; unmatched junction bases: 7. CDR1 is MDHEN, CDR2 SYDVKM, per germline. This chain's CDR3 is CASSKFDRGYGYTF. The CDR3 DNA reads as TGTGCCAGCAGTAAGTTCGACAGGGGTTATGGCTACACCTTC.

This clone was counted a single time. The V call is TRBV29-1, the J call TRBJ2-3; possibly TRBD1 for D (5 bases). The V end lost 6 bases, the J end lost 4 bases, and 14 bases lay between the germline ends. Germline assignment: CDR1 SQVTM and CDR2 ANQGSEA. This CDR3 has 13 residues. CDR3: CSVSGPGPDTQYF. CDR3 DNA: TGCAGCGTCTCGGGCCCAGGGCCAGATACGCAGTATTTT.

The chain uses TRBV6-5 and TRBJ1-1; D gene uncertain. This CDR3 region has 13 residues. Germline values: CDR1 MNHEY, CDR2 SVGAGI. Trimming took 10 bases from V and 5 from J, leaving 17 bases between them. The CDR3 loop is CATSASGGTEAFF. In DNA form, the CDR3 reads TGTGCCACCTCAGCGAGCGGCGGGACTGAAGCTTTCTTT.

The gene calls are TRBV9 and TRBJ2-1, with TRBD1 identical over 10 bases. Unmatched junction bases numbered 14, after V lost 0 bases and J lost 2 bases. Germline CDR1 and CDR2: SGDLS and YYNGEE. The CDR3 is 20 amino acids. The chain's CDR3 is CASSVGLDRGNLGPYNEQFF. The CDR3 region has the DNA TGTGCCAGCAGCGTAGGTCTGGACAGGGGGAATTTGGGGCCCTACAATGAGCAGTTCTTC.

The V and J genes are TRBV6-5 and TRBJ1-5; TRBD1 aligns across 8 bases. J gave up 0 bases and V 6 bases, and 4 bases lay outside the gene matches. Germline V gene sequence: CDR1 MNHEY, CDR2 SVGAGI. CDR3 length: 15 amino acids. The CDR3 reads CASRGTGRSNQPQHF. The CDR3 nucleotides are TGTGCCAGCAGAGGGACAGGACGTAGCAATCAGCCCCAGCATTTT.

The V call is TRBV5-1, the J call TRBJ2-7; a possible D gene is TRBD1 (5 bases). The V end lost 3 bases, the J end lost 0 bases, and 10 bases lay between the germline ends. The CDR3 sequence is 14 residues long. Per the germline V gene, CDR1 is SGHRS and CDR2 is YFSETQ. The CDR3: CASSWPDTSYEQYF. CDR3 coding DNA: TGCGCCAGCAGCTGGCCGGACACCTCCTACGAGCAGTACTTC. Complete variable domain (other parts from reference TRBV5-1 and TRBJ2-7): KAGVTQTPRYLIKTRGQQVTLSCSPISGHRSVSWYQQTPGQGLQFLFEYFSETQRNKGNFPGRFSGRQFSNSRSEMNVSTLELGDSALYLCASSWPDTSYEQYFGPGTRLTVT.

This clone was observed a handful of times. The chain combines TRBV6-4 with TRBJ1-1; the D gene is possibly TRBD1 (6 bases). The CDR3 contains 14 residues. V lost 8 bases, J lost 4 bases, and 17 bases lay in between. Germline V CDR1 and CDR2: MRHNA, SNTAGT. The CDR3 is CASRGGAESTEAFF. CDR3 bases: TGTGCCAGCCGGGGGGGGGCTGAGAGCACTGAAGCTTTCTTT.

The chain couples TRBV28 to TRBJ2-7; TRBD2 is a possible D gene (5 bases). CDR1 MDHEN and CDR2 SYDVKM come from the germline V gene. The CDR3 spans 15 residues. V dropped 4 bases and J dropped 4 bases, with 17 bases sitting between them. The CDR3 reads CASSSPPGIRYEQYF. In nucleotides, the CDR3 is TGTGCCAGCAGTTCCCCGCCGGGGATACGGTACGAGCAGTACTTC.

J is TRBJ2-1 and V is TRBV2; TRBD2 matches at 8 bases. Germline V CDR1 and CDR2: SNHLY, FYNNEI. With V trimmed by 7 bases and J by 6 bases, 11 bases remained unmatched. The CDR3 runs to 15 residues. The CDR3, as DNA: TGTGCCAGCACCGGGGGGACTAGTATTGGCAATGAGCAGTTCTTC. Protein: CASTGGTSIGNEQFF.

The rearrangement uses TRBV4-1 and TRBJ2-7; the D gene is possibly TRBD2 (5 bases). With 0 bases removed from V and 0 bases from J, the gap between germline ends came to 9 bases. CDR1 and CDR2 (germline): MGHRA, YSYEKL. CDR3 length: 15 amino acids. CDR3 in amino acids: CASSQDRESSYEQYF. CDR3 sequence (DNA): TGCGCCAGCAGCCAAGACCGGGAAAGCTCCTACGAGCAGTACTTC.

The genes are TRBV5-1 and TRBJ1-2; 11 bases match TRBD1. The CDR3 spans 17 residues. The germline V gene encodes CDR1 SGHRS and CDR2 YFSETQ. The V segment lost 4 bases and the J segment 0 bases; nucleotides outside the gene matches: 8. The CDR3 protein is CASSRGQGDPSNYGYTF. The CDR3 nucleotides are TGCGCCAGCAGCCGGGGACAGGGGGACCCTTCTAACTATGGCTACACCTTC.